These T cell receptor beta chains were read from a single sample in a study of CD8+ T cells in alopecia areata. Some clones are missing from TCRdb's copy, which holds only in-frame ones; the method was immunoSEQ multiplex PCR. The data contain about 160,000 clones, around 47% of them singletons. Sequencing used CD4+ T cells sorted from blood. The origin of the receptors is a human donor with alopecia areata. CDR3s include the opening cysteine and the closing phenylalanine or tryptophan. A D gene is named only where the DNA matches it firmly. Clone size appears in some rows only: once, few, many, or a class for an expanded clone.

v_gene: TRBV4-1; j_gene: TRBJ1-2; d_gene: .; abundance: few; CDR3aa: CASSQDGTYGYTF; CDR3nt: TGCGCCAGCAGCCAAGATGGTACCTATGGCTACACCTTC
v_gene: TRBV29-1; j_gene: TRBJ2-7; d_gene: TRBD2; abundance: .; CDR3aa: CSGIGLAGDEQYF; CDR3nt: TGCAGCGGGATAGGACTAGCTGGCGACGAGCAGTACTTC
v_gene: TRBV6-1; j_gene: TRBJ2-5; d_gene: TRBD1; abundance: .; CDR3aa: CASKRQGRETQYF; CDR3nt: TGTGCCAGCAAGAGACAGGGCAGAGAGACCCAGTACTTC
v_gene: TRBV4-1; j_gene: TRBJ2-7; d_gene: TRBD2; abundance: .; CDR3aa: CASRRIGEGSYEQYF; CDR3nt: TGCGCCAGCAGGCGTATCGGGGAGGGCTCCTACGAGCAGTACTTC
v_gene: TRBV5-6; j_gene: TRBJ2-7; d_gene: .; abundance: .; CDR3aa: CASSLVRGQGQYEQYF; CDR3nt: TGTGCCAGCAGCTTGGTGAGGGGCCAGGGGCAATACGAGCAGTACTTC
v_gene: TRBV11-2; j_gene: TRBJ2-3; d_gene: .; abundance: few; CDR3aa: CASSNPPRERDTQYF; CDR3nt: TGTGCCAGCAGCAACCCTCCTCGGGAGCGGGATACGCAGTATTTT
v_gene: TRBV5-1; j_gene: TRBJ1-1; d_gene: TRBD1; abundance: .; CDR3aa: CASKPDRGTEAFF; CDR3nt: TGCGCCAGCAAGCCCGACAGGGGCACTGAAGCTTTCTTT
v_gene: TRBV6-6; j_gene: TRBJ2-3; d_gene: TRBD1; abundance: .; CDR3aa: CASSYRGDRGPDTQYF; CDR3nt: TGTGCCAGCAGCTACCGCGGGGACAGGGGTCCAGATACGCAGTATTTT
v_gene: TRBV11-2; j_gene: TRBJ1-4; d_gene: TRBD1; abundance: .; CDR3aa: CASSLSAGGRNEKLFF; CDR3nt: TGTGCCAGCAGCCTAAGTGCAGGGGGCCGAAATGAAAAACTGTTTTTT
v_gene: TRBV29-1; j_gene: TRBJ1-2; d_gene: TRBD1; abundance: few; CDR3aa: CSHRDREDYGYTF; CDR3nt: TGCAGCCACAGGGACAGGGAGGACTATGGCTACACCTTC
v_gene: TRBV29-1; j_gene: TRBJ2-7; d_gene: .; abundance: .; CDR3aa: CSVGWGPDYEQYF; CDR3nt: TGCAGCGTTGGGTGGGGACCAGACTACGAGCAGTACTTC
v_gene: TRBV4-2; j_gene: TRBJ1-2; d_gene: .; abundance: few; CDR3aa: CASSQGNYGYTF; CDR3nt: TGTGCCAGCAGCCAAGGCAACTATGGCTACACCTTC
v_gene: TRBV29-1; j_gene: TRBJ1-5; d_gene: .; abundance: few; CDR3aa: CSVRQGHQPQHF; CDR3nt: TGCAGCGTTAGGCAGGGGCATCAGCCCCAGCATTTT
v_gene: TRBV6-6; j_gene: TRBJ2-5; d_gene: .; abundance: few; CDR3aa: CASSYGETQYF; CDR3nt: TGTGCCAGCAGTTACGGAGAGACCCAGTACTTC
v_gene: TRBV5-1; j_gene: TRBJ2-1; d_gene: TRBD2; abundance: .; CDR3aa: CASSLGTSEYNEQFF; CDR3nt: TGCGCCAGCAGCTTGGGTACTAGCGAGTACAATGAGCAGTTCTTC
v_gene: TRBV20-1; j_gene: TRBJ1-1; d_gene: TRBD1; abundance: .; CDR3aa: CSARGRGEAFF; CDR3nt: TGCAGTGCTAGAGGCAGGGGGGAAGCTTTCTTT
v_gene: TRBV28; j_gene: TRBJ1-2; d_gene: .; abundance: .; CDR3aa: CAVQRTENYGYTF; CDR3nt: TGTGCCGTACAACGGACAGAAAACTATGGCTACACCTTC
v_gene: TRBV6-6; j_gene: TRBJ2-1; d_gene: TRBD2; abundance: .; CDR3aa: CASSLAGGIPHEQFF; CDR3nt: TGTGCCAGCAGTCTAGCGGGAGGGATTCCCCATGAGCAGTTCTTC
v_gene: TRBV7-9; j_gene: TRBJ2-7; d_gene: .; abundance: .; CDR3aa: CASSSSRGAAYEQYF; CDR3nt: TGTGCCAGCAGCTCCTCACGGGGGGCAGCCTACGAGCAGTACTTC
v_gene: TRBV2; j_gene: TRBJ1-1; d_gene: .; abundance: .; CDR3aa: CASRTGTPNTEAFF; CDR3nt: TGTGCCAGCAGGACCGGGACACCGAACACTGAAGCTTTCTTT
v_gene: TRBV7-9; j_gene: TRBJ1-4; d_gene: .; abundance: few; CDR3aa: CASSLSSSEKLFF; CDR3nt: TGTGCCAGCAGCTTAAGTTCAAGTGAAAAACTGTTTTTT
v_gene: TRBV11-2; j_gene: TRBJ2-6; d_gene: TRBD1; abundance: .; CDR3aa: CASSFPPGTAGANVLTF; CDR3nt: TGTGCCAGCAGCTTTCCCCCCGGGACAGCTGGGGCCAACGTCCTGACTTTC
v_gene: TRBV15; j_gene: TRBJ2-2; d_gene: .; abundance: few; CDR3aa: CATSRIQYTGELFF; CDR3nt: TGTGCCACCAGCAGGATCCAGTACACCGGGGAGCTGTTTTTT
v_gene: TRBV27; j_gene: TRBJ2-7; d_gene: TRBD2; abundance: few; CDR3aa: CASSRWVGTSGRQGHEQYF; CDR3nt: TGTGCCAGCAGTCGATGGGTGGGGACTAGCGGGAGGCAAGGCCACGAGCAGTACTTC
v_gene: TRBV9; j_gene: TRBJ1-5; d_gene: .; abundance: .; CDR3aa: CASSPSPNQPQHF; CDR3nt: TGTGCCAGCAGCCCATCCCCCAATCAGCCCCAGCATTTT
v_gene: TRBV7-3; j_gene: TRBJ1-2; d_gene: .; abundance: few; CDR3aa: CASSLSRAEFSGYTF; CDR3nt: TGTGCCAGCAGCTTAAGCAGGGCGGAGTTTAGTGGCTACACCTTC
v_gene: TRBV27; j_gene: TRBJ2-1; d_gene: TRBD2; abundance: .; CDR3aa: CASSLLAGGGEQFF; CDR3nt: TGTGCCAGCAGTTTACTAGCGGGAGGTGGTGAGCAGTTCTTC
v_gene: TRBV4-1; j_gene: TRBJ2-7; d_gene: TRBD1; abundance: medium-sized; CDR3aa: CARSGQGAYEQYF; CDR3nt: TGCGCCAGGTCGGGACAGGGGGCCTACGAGCAGTACTTC
v_gene: TRBV5-1; j_gene: TRBJ2-2; d_gene: .; abundance: .; CDR3aa: CASSLMSGPGGELFF; CDR3nt: TGCGCCAGCAGCTTGATGTCGGGTCCGGGCGGGGAGCTGTTTTTT
v_gene: TRBV7-9; j_gene: TRBJ2-7; d_gene: .; abundance: few; CDR3aa: CASSRTDYYEQYF; CDR3nt: TGTGCCAGCAGCAGGACAGACTACTACGAGCAGTACTTC
v_gene: TRBV11-2; j_gene: TRBJ2-1; d_gene: .; abundance: .; CDR3aa: CASSPYTDNEQFF; CDR3nt: TGTGCCAGCAGCCCGTATACTGACAATGAGCAGTTCTTC
v_gene: TRBV2; j_gene: TRBJ2-1; d_gene: TRBD1; abundance: few; CDR3aa: CASSAQGNYNEQFF; CDR3nt: TGTGCCAGCAGTGCACAGGGGAACTACAATGAGCAGTTCTTC
v_gene: TRBV10-3; j_gene: TRBJ1-1; d_gene: .; abundance: few; CDR3aa: CAISESKYTEAFF; CDR3nt: TGTGCCATCAGTGAGTCGAAGTACACTGAAGCTTTCTTT
v_gene: TRBV10-3; j_gene: TRBJ1-1; d_gene: .; abundance: .; CDR3aa: CAITYRENTEAFF; CDR3nt: TGTGCCATCACCTACAGGGAGAACACTGAAGCTTTCTTT
v_gene: TRBV9; j_gene: TRBJ2-1; d_gene: TRBD2; abundance: .; CDR3aa: CASSPGGLQFF; CDR3nt: TGTGCCAGCAGCCCGGGAGGTTTGCAGTTCTTC
v_gene: TRBV2; j_gene: TRBJ2-3; d_gene: TRBD2; abundance: .; CDR3aa: CASRGTSGGVDTQYF; CDR3nt: TGTGCCAGCAGGGGGACTAGCGGGGGAGTCGATACGCAGTATTTT
v_gene: TRBV27; j_gene: TRBJ2-3; d_gene: .; abundance: .; CDR3aa: CASSSTTDTQYF; CDR3nt: TGTGCCAGCAGTTCGACCACAGATACGCAGTATTTT
v_gene: TRBV29-1; j_gene: TRBJ1-2; d_gene: .; abundance: .; CDR3aa: CSVEPPGYYGYTF; CDR3nt: TGCAGCGTTGAACCTCCGGGATACTATGGCTACACCTTC
v_gene: TRBV28; j_gene: TRBJ1-2; d_gene: .; abundance: few; CDR3aa: CASSLDTNYGYTF; CDR3nt: TGTGCCAGCAGTCTGGACACCAACTATGGCTACACCTTC
v_gene: TRBV29-1; j_gene: TRBJ2-7; d_gene: .; abundance: .; CDR3aa: CSGRENYEQYF; CDR3nt: TGCAGCGGCCGGGAGAACTACGAGCAGTACTTC
v_gene: TRBV28; j_gene: TRBJ2-7; d_gene: .; abundance: few; CDR3aa: CASSSKYEQYF; CDR3nt: TGTGCCAGCAGTTCAAAGTACGAGCAGTACTTC